These 27 T cell receptor beta chains were all obtained from the same sample, sequenced in a study of neurological immune-mediated disorders. TCRdb analysed the 5' RACE reads with MiXCR anew, one entry per CDR3 protein. This table has some 66,000 distinct CDR3 sequences, around 4% appearing once. Sequencing was carried out using PBMCs. These receptor sequences come from a man aged 50 to 60 with multiple sclerosis.

This clonotype has ten or more counts. J is TRBJ2-1 and V is TRBV5-1; 9 bases fit TRBD1. The trim removed 5 bases at V and 3 bases at J, leaving 3 bases unmatched. Germline V gene lookup returns CDR1 SGHRS and CDR2 YFSETQ. The length of the CDR3 is 14 residues. CDR3 DNA sequence: TGCGCCAGCAGAGAGACAGGGGGCTACAATGAGCAGTTCTTC. Protein sequence: CASRETGGYNEQFF.

This clonotype was observed at least ten times. V and J are TRBV5-1 and TRBJ2-2; 8 bases fit TRBD2. The CDR3 covers 17 residues. V lost 4 bases and J lost 4; bases outside the gene matches: 12. Germline V gene sequence: CDR1 SGHRS, CDR2 YFSETQ. The CDR3 sequence is CASSLGGAGATTGELFF. CDR3 DNA: TGCGCCAGCAGCCTCGGGGGGGCAGGGGCTACCACCGGGGAGCTGTTTTTT.

In its sample, this clonotype was seen a few times. It is likely a read error, because the conserved phenylalanine at the end of the CDR3 is missing. This chain connects TRBV6-6 to TRBJ1-2; TRBD1 agrees at 7 bases. V shed 5 bases and J 6 bases; nucleotides not matched to a gene: 9. This CDR3 contains 14 residues. Germline V gene data show CDR1 as MNHNY and CDR2 as SVGAGI (reference sequence). The CDR3 nucleotides are TGTGCCAGCAGTATAGGGGGCAGGTCCCATGGCTACACCAAC. Protein: CASSIGGRSHGYTN.

This clonotype was counted between two and nine times. Compared with germline, one end of the junction differs, possibly owing to a read error. The CDR3 sequence is CDIRGAGSDNYGYTF. The CDR3, as DNA: TGTGACATCAGAGGAGCAGGGTCAGATAACTATGGCTACACCTTC. The rearrangement links TRBV10-3 to TRBJ1-2, with D possibly matching TRBD1 (5 bases). There are 15 residues in the CDR3. The germline CDR1 and CDR2 sequences are ENHRY and SYGVKD.

In its sample, this clonotype was seen many times. J is TRBJ2-7 and V is TRBV6-5; no reliable D call. V was pared by 5 bases and J by 2 bases, with 10 bases between. The CDR3 covers 13 residues. Germline V gene sequence: CDR1 MNHEY, CDR2 SVGAGI. CDR3 coding DNA: TGTGCCAGCAGTCAACAGAGAACCTACGAGCAGTACTTC. Its translation is CASSQQRTYEQYF.

This clonotype was seen ten or more times. This chain uses TRBV5-6 with TRBJ2-3; 7 nucleotides line up with TRBD2. Losses at the gene ends were 10 bases for V and 2 bases for J; bases not matched to a gene: 7. Germline CDR1 is SGHDT and CDR2 is YYEEEE. This CDR3 region has 13 residues. The DNA of the CDR3 is TGTGCCGTCTCGGGGGGTTCCACAGATACGCAGTATTTT. Its protein product is CAVSGGSTDTQYF. Full variable domain (remainder filled in from reference TRBV5-6 and TRBJ2-3): DAGVTQSPTHLIKTRGQQVTLRCSPKSGHDTVSWYQQALGQGPQFIFQYYEEEERQRGNFPDRFSGHQFPNYSSELNVNALLLGDSALYLCAVSGGSTDTQYFGPGTRLTVL.

This clonotype showed up many times. This rearrangement joins TRBV25-1 to TRBJ2-3, with D perhaps TRBD1 (5 bases). With 1 base removed from V and 1 base from J, the gap between germline ends came to 9 bases. CDR3 length: 15 residues. The V gene's germline CDR1 is MGHDK and CDR2 SYGVNS. As DNA, the CDR3 is TGTGCCAGCAGTGAATGGGGCGACGGCACAGATACGCAGTATTTT. This encodes CASSEWGDGTDTQYF.

This clonotype was seen at least ten times. The chain carries TRBV7-6 and TRBJ1-1, with TRBD1 matching over 9 bases. This CDR3 is 16 amino acids long. V lost 1 base and J lost 2; bases outside the gene matches: 5. Germline CDR1 SGHVS, CDR2 FNYEAQ. The CDR3 DNA reads as TGTGCCAGCAGCTTAGGTCCGGGACAGGGTAACACTGAAGCTTTCTTT. Amino acids: CASSLGPGQGNTEAFF. Complete variable domain (other parts from reference TRBV7-6 and TRBJ1-1): GAGVSQSPRYKVTKRGQDVALRCDPISGHVSLYWYRQALGQGPEFLTYFNYEAQQDKSGLPNDRFSAERPEGSISTLTIQRTEQRDSAMYRCASSLGPGQGNTEAFFGQGTRLTVV.

This clonotype has at least ten counts. The chain employs TRBV20-1 and TRBJ1-1; weak D call: TRBD1 (6 bases). The CDR3 spans 14 residues. V shed 6 bases and J shed 1 base, with 15 bases lying between them. Per germline, CDR1 DFQATT and CDR2 SNEGSKA (reference sequence). CDR3 coding DNA: TGCAGTGCGCGGCCGGGACATTCGAACACTGAAGCTTTCTTT. It specifies CSARPGHSNTEAFF.

This clonotype was recorded a few times. The junction and the germline gene differ at one end; a read error may be behind it. This chain links TRBV12-3 or TRBV12-4 with TRBJ1-6, with D uncertain. CDR3 length: 14 amino acids. The DNA of the CDR3 is TGTGCCAGCAGTTTAGCGGGCGGGGTTTCACCCCTCAACTTT. Translation: CASSLAGGVSPLNF.

This clonotype was observed a few times. The chain couples TRBV10-3 to TRBJ1-3; tentatively, D is TRBD1 (5 bases). The CDR3 loop spans 15 amino acids. CDR1 is ENHRY, CDR2 SYGVKD, per germline. V lost 5 bases and J 0 bases, leaving 11 bases between the germline ends. In DNA form, the CDR3 reads TGTGCCATCAGTCAAGGGACGGCCTCTGGAAACACCATATATTTT. Protein sequence: CAISQGTASGNTIYF.

A word on this clonotype: The conserved final phenylalanine or tryptophan is absent from the CDR3, which likely points to a read error. V is TRBV5-1 and J is TRBJ2-5, with D perhaps matching TRBD2 (6 bases). The CDR3 loop spans 15 amino acids. CDR1 SGHRS and CDR2 YFSETQ come from the germline V gene. V was clipped by 7 bases and J by 3 bases, with 19 bases between them. Written as DNA, the CDR3 is TGCGCCAGCGCCCCGGGCCCGGGGGAAGAAGAGACCCAGTACAAC. This codes for CASAPGPGEEETQYN.

This clonotype was observed at least ten times. The rearrangement links TRBV20-1 to TRBJ2-1, with 7 bases matching TRBD2. Germline V gene lookup returns CDR1 DFQATT and CDR2 SNEGSKA (reference sequence). Trimming at V came to 5 bases and at J to 4 bases, leaving 11 bases not matched to a gene. This CDR3 is 15 amino acids long. CDR3: CSAPQPLAAYNEQFF. In nucleotides, the CDR3 is TGCAGTGCTCCACAACCCCTAGCGGCTTACAATGAGCAGTTCTTC.

This clonotype has a count of ten or more. The chain is built from TRBV6-5 and TRBJ2-3, with D tentatively TRBD1 or TRBD2 (5 bases each). Trimming removed 5 bases at V and 0 bases at J, with 6 bases between. The CDR3 is made up of 13 amino acids. Germline assignment: CDR1 MNHEY and CDR2 SVGAGI. DNA of the CDR3: TGTGCCAGCAGTAGGGACAGCACAGATACGCAGTATTTT. This translates into CASSRDSTDTQYF.

This clonotype was recorded many times. This rearrangement joins TRBV7-2 to TRBJ2-3; no clear D gene. The CDR3 has 15 amino acids. Per the germline V gene, CDR1 is SGHTA and CDR2 is FQGNSA. V lost 2 bases and J lost 0, with 9 bases in between. The chain's CDR3 is CASSLWGSSTDTQYF. The DNA of the CDR3 is TGTGCCAGCAGCTTATGGGGATCTAGCACAGATACGCAGTATTTT.

This clonotype was detected ten times or more. The chain uses TRBV27 and TRBJ2-6; D remains unclear. Trimming stripped 2 bases from V and 3 bases from J, with 8 bases between. The CDR3 is 15 residues long. Germline CDR1 MNHEY, CDR2 SMNVEV (reference sequence). CDR3 bases: TGTGCCAGCAGTTTAGAGGTTGGTGGGGCCAACGTCCTGACTTTC. Its translation: CASSLEVGGANVLTF.

This clonotype was counted at least ten times. The chain recombines TRBV12-3 or TRBV12-4 with TRBJ2-7; 9 positions agree with TRBD1. The V segment lost 5 bases and the J segment 4 bases; nucleotides outside the gene matches: 6. The CDR3 covers 14 residues. Here the CDR3 DNA reads TGTGCCAGCAGTCCCGGGACAGGGTCTTACGAGCAGTACTTC. It is translated as CASSPGTGSYEQYF.

This clonotype showed up many times. The chain recombines TRBV13 with TRBJ1-5; tentative D call: TRBD1 (5 bases). From germline, CDR1 is PRHDT and CDR2 FYEKMQ (reference sequence). This CDR3 has 15 amino acids. Trimming removed 5 bases at V and 1 base at J, with 12 bases between. In nucleotides, the CDR3 is TGTGCCAGCAGCGGACGAGGGGACAGCAATCAGCCCCAGCATTTT. Its translation: CASSGRGDSNQPQHF.

This clonotype has ten or more counts. The rearrangement links TRBV20-1 to TRBJ2-2; 7 nucleotides line up with TRBD2. CDR1 DFQATT and CDR2 SNEGSKA come from the germline V gene (reference sequence). The CDR3 is 14 residues long. J lost 3 bases, V lost 5 bases, and 6 bases had no gene match. CDR3 protein: CSAPGRGYTGELFF. The CDR3 region has the DNA TGCAGTGCTCCCGGGCGGGGGTACACCGGGGAGCTGTTTTTT.

This clonotype was observed at least ten times. This chain's CDR3 is CASSAGAGTGGRDEQFF. In DNA, the CDR3 is TGTGCCAGCAGTGCAGGGGCAGGGACAGGGGGGAGGGATGAGCAGTTCTTC. The chain has TRBV6-5 and TRBJ2-1; 11 bases agree with TRBD1. The trim removed 5 bases at V and 8 bases at J, leaving 14 bases unmatched. Germline V gene lookup returns CDR1 MNHEY and CDR2 SVGAGI. The length of the CDR3 is 17 residues.

Only a few counts were recorded for this clonotype. The chain uses TRBV6-5 and TRBJ2-7, with TRBD1 matching 7 bases. In germline, CDR1 is MNHEY, CDR2 SVGAGI. V shed 2 bases and J 2 bases; nucleotides not matched to a gene: 3. This CDR3 region has 14 residues. The CDR3: CASSYDRETYEQYF. CDR3 bases: TGTGCCAGCAGTTACGACAGGGAGACCTACGAGCAGTACTTC.

This clonotype was detected many times. V is TRBV19 and J is TRBJ2-5, with 9 bases fitting TRBD1. Trimming took 10 bases from V and 3 from J; bases not matched to a gene: 3. Germline V gives CDR1 LNHDA, CDR2 SQIVND (reference sequence). The CDR3 totals 12 residues. CDR3 in DNA: TGTGCCACAAGGGACAGGGAAGAGACCCAGTACTTC. Its translation: CATRDREETQYF.

The genes are TRBV5-1 and TRBJ2-3; D perhaps matches TRBD2 (6 bases). Per the germline V gene, CDR1 is SGHRS and CDR2 is YFSETQ. The CDR3 has 20 amino acids. The V end was cut by 0 bases, the J end by 4 bases, with 27 bases between. The CDR3 nucleotides are TGCGCCAGCAGCTTGGACCCTAGTGGACGGGGGTTATGGTTTTCAGATACGCAGTATTTT. It translates to CASSLDPSGRGLWFSDTQYF.

The sample holds many counts of this clonotype. The chain joins TRBV5-1 to TRBJ2-2; no firm D call. This CDR3 contains 14 residues. CDR1 and CDR2 (germline): SGHRS, YFSETQ. Trimming left V 0 bases short and J 6 bases short, with 9 bases between. The CDR3 DNA reads as TGCGCCAGCAGCTTGGTTCTGGGTTCCGGGGAGCTGTTTTTT. This codes for CASSLVLGSGELFF.

Many counts were recorded for this clonotype. This CDR3 reads CSALSPTGRGTEAFF. The CDR3 DNA sequence: TGCAGTGCTTTGTCCCCGACCGGACGGGGGACTGAAGCTTTCTTT. The genes are TRBV20-1 and TRBJ1-1, with D perhaps TRBD1 (5 bases). Germline V gene data show CDR1 as DFQATT and CDR2 as SNEGSKA (reference sequence). Trimming shortened V by 5 bases and J by 5 bases, and 21 bases separated the two germline ends. The CDR3 covers 15 residues.

This clonotype was detected ten times or more. A much larger clone differs from this one at a single base, so this may be a read error. This chain joins TRBV18 and TRBJ2-6; D possibly matches TRBD1 or TRBD2 (5 bases each). This CDR3 has 15 amino acids. Germline CDR1 is KGHSH and CDR2 is LQKENI. The CDR3 loop is CASSPPKTGAKVLTF. Here the CDR3 DNA reads TGTGCCAGCTCACCACCGAAAACCGGGGCCAAAGTCCTGACTTTC.

This clonotype was seen repeatedly, ten times or more. This chain links TRBV7-2 with TRBJ2-2; unclear D gene. V lost 1 base to trimming and J lost 6 bases, with 9 bases between them. CDR3 length equals 14 residues. In germline, CDR1 is SGHTA, CDR2 FQGNSA. The CDR3 spells CASSLGVGPGELFF. Written as DNA, the CDR3 is TGTGCCAGCAGCTTAGGGGTAGGGCCCGGGGAGCTGTTTTTT.